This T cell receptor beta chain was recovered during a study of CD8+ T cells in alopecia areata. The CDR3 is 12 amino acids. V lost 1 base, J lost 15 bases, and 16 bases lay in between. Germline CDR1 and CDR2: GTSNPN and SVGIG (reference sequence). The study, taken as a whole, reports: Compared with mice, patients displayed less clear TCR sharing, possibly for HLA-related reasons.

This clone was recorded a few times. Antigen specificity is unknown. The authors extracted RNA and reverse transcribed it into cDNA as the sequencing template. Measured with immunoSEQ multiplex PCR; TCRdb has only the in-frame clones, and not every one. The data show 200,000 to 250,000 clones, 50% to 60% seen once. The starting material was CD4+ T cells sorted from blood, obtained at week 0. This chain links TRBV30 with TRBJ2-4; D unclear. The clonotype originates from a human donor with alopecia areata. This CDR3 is CAWSEPRGLGYF. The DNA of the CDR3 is TGTGCCTGGAGTGAACCTCGCGGATTGGGGTACTTC.